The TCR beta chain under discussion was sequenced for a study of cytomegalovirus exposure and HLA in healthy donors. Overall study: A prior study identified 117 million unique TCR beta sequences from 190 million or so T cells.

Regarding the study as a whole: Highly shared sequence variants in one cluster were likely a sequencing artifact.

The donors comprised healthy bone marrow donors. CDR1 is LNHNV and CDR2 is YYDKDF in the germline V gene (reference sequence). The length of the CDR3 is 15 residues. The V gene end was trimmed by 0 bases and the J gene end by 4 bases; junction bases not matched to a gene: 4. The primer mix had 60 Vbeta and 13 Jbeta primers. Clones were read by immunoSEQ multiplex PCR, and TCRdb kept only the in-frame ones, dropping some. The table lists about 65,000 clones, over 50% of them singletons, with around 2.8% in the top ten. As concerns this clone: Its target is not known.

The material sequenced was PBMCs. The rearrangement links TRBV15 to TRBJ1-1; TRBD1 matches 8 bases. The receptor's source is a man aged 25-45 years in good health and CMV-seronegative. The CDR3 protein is CATSRDRGLSTEAFF. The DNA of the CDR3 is TGTGCCACCAGCAGAGACAGGGGGCTGAGCACTGAAGCTTTCTTT.